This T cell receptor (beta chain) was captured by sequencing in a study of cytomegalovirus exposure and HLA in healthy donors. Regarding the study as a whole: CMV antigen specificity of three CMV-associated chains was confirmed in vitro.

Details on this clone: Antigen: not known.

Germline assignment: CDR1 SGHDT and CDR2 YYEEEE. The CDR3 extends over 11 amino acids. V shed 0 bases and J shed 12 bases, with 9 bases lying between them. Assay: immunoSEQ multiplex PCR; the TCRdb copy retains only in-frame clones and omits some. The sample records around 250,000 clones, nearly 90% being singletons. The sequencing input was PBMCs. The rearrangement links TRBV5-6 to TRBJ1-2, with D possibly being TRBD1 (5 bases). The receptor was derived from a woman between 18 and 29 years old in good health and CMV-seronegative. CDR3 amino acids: CASSLGGTNTF. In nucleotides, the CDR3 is TGTGCCAGCAGCTTGGGGGGCACCAACACCTTC.